A selection of T cell receptor beta chains follows, all from one sample in a study of shared clonotypes between healthy human individuals. Sequenced by immunoSEQ multiplex PCR; TCRdb stores in-frame clones only, minus some. The table includes some 2,000,000 clones, 85% to 95% detected once. Sequencing used naive CD4+ T cells sorted from blood. Every receptor here comes from a man aged 18 to 29 in good health. CDR3s include the opening cysteine and the closing phenylalanine or tryptophan. A D gene is named only where the DNA matches it firmly. The listing skips clone size in some rows; elsewhere it reads once, few, many or a size class.

v_call	d_call	j_call	clone_size	cdr3_aa	cdr3_nt
TRBV20-1	NA	TRBJ1-1	NA	CSALQPEAFF	TGCAGTGCCTTACAGCCTGAAGCTTTCTTT
TRBV10-3	TRBD2	TRBJ2-5	NA	CAISEGGLAGRETQYF	TGTGCCATCAGTGAGGGAGGGCTAGCGGGACGGGAGACCCAGTACTTC
TRBV10-3	TRBD2	TRBJ2-7	NA	CAISEGLAGGYEQYF	TGTGCCATCAGTGAGGGACTAGCGGGAGGCTACGAGCAGTACTTC
TRBV2	NA	TRBJ2-4	once	CASQRMQNIQYF	TGTGCCAGCCAGCGGATGCAAAACATTCAGTACTTC
TRBV10-2	NA	TRBJ2-7	NA	CASSELRLALLGEQYF	TGCGCCAGCAGTGAGCTGCGTCTAGCGCTTCTGGGAGAGCAGTACTTC
TRBV18	TRBD1	TRBJ1-1	NA	CASSPSGGDGTEAFF	TGTGCCAGCTCACCTTCAGGGGGGGACGGCACTGAAGCTTTCTTT
TRBV18	TRBD2	TRBJ2-7	NA	CASAAGSSYEQYF	TGTGCCAGCGCAGCGGGAAGTTCCTACGAGCAGTACTTC
TRBV2	TRBD1	TRBJ1-2	NA	CASIRQGGSGYTF	TGTGCCAGCATCCGACAGGGTGGGTCTGGCTACACCTTC
TRBV30	TRBD2	TRBJ2-7	once	CAWTLAGAGEQYF	TGTGCCTGGACGCTAGCGGGAGCTGGGGAGCAGTACTTC
TRBV28	NA	TRBJ1-6	NA	CASSLRGEGNSPLHF	TGTGCCAGCAGCCTAAGAGGGGAAGGGAATTCACCCCTCCACTTT
TRBV9	TRBD2	TRBJ2-1	NA	CASSVDPGTRGYEQFF	TGTGCCAGCAGCGTAGACCCGGGGACTAGGGGGTATGAGCAGTTCTTC
TRBV6-1	TRBD2	TRBJ2-7	NA	CASGRGTSGSFEQYF	TGTGCCAGCGGGAGAGGGACTAGCGGGAGCTTCGAGCAGTACTTC
TRBV6-5	NA	TRBJ1-6	NA	CASSSPGSRNSPLHF	TGTGCCAGCAGTTCCCCAGGGTCCCGTAATTCACCCCTCCACTTT
TRBV5-1	NA	TRBJ1-1	NA	CASSSGRSTMNTEAFF	TGCGCCAGCAGCTCGGGACGGAGCACCATGAACACTGAAGCTTTCTTT
TRBV28	NA	TRBJ2-7	NA	CASSSGGAVATYEQYF	TGTGCCAGCAGTTCGGGCGGGGCGGTAGCGACCTACGAGCAGTACTTC
TRBV30	TRBD1	TRBJ2-3	NA	CAWSVGQVADTQYF	TGTGCCTGGAGTGTAGGACAGGTCGCAGATACGCAGTATTTT
TRBV27	TRBD2	TRBJ2-7	NA	CASREGTSGGELF	TGTGCCAGCAGGGAAGGGACTAGCGGGGGGGAGCTCTTC
TRBV2	TRBD2	TRBJ2-5	NA	CASNRGGGAEETQYF	TGTGCCAGCAATCGAGGCGGGGGGGCTGAGGAGACCCAGTACTTC
TRBV10-3	NA	TRBJ2-1	once	CAISESLGLNEQFF	TGTGCCATCAGTGAGTCGCTAGGACTCAATGAGCAGTTCTTC
TRBV10-1	NA	TRBJ1-5	NA	CASSDWGQPQHF	TGCGCCAGCAGTGACTGGGGACAGCCCCAGCATTTT
TRBV11-2	TRBD1	TRBJ2-2	NA	CASSLVQGTGELFF	TGTGCCAGCAGCTTAGTACAGGGGACCGGGGAGCTGTTTTTT
TRBV6-1	NA	TRBJ2-3	NA	CATTMGQGGTDTQYF	TGTGCCACCACGATGGGGCAGGGGGGGACAGATACGCAGTATTTT
TRBV10-2	NA	TRBJ1-6	NA	CASSETGPGGRGSPLHF	TGCGCCAGCAGTGAGACGGGGCCCGGGGGGCGGGGTTCACCCCTCCACTTT
TRBV21-1	NA	TRBJ2-1	NA	CASLGREGLNEQFF	TGTGCCAGCTTGGGGCGGGAGGGCCTGAATGAGCAGTTCTTC
TRBV5-1	NA	TRBJ1-2	NA	CASSLGDRTNYGYTF	TGCGCCAGCAGCTTGGGAGACAGGACTAACTATGGCTACACCTTC
TRBV28	NA	TRBJ1-1	NA	CASSFLGGAFF	TGTGCCAGCAGTTTTCTGGGGGGGGCTTTCTTT
TRBV5-4	TRBD2	TRBJ2-1	NA	CASSLGSGTSGREQFF	TGTGCCAGCAGCTTGGGCTCCGGGACTAGCGGCCGCGAGCAGTTCTTC
TRBV6-5	TRBD1	TRBJ2-1	once	CASRRTGAYNEQFF	TGTGCCAGCAGGAGGACAGGGGCCTACAATGAGCAGTTCTTC
TRBV2	NA	TRBJ1-5	NA	CASSEGWNQPQHF	TGTGCCAGCAGTGAAGGTTGGAATCAGCCCCAGCATTTT
TRBV5-1	NA	TRBJ1-4	NA	CASSGGDTGSEKLFF	TGCGCCAGCAGCGGGGGGGACACTGGGAGTGAAAAACTGTTTTTT
TRBV15	TRBD2	TRBJ2-2	NA	CATSRDPTSGGRYTGELFF	TGTGCCACCAGCAGAGATCCGACTAGCGGGGGGCGTTACACCGGGGAGCTGTTTTTT
TRBV7-8	NA	TRBJ1-3	NA	CASSLGLQGRRNTIYF	TGTGCCAGCAGCTTAGGTTTGCAGGGGCGCCGAAACACCATATATTTT
TRBV4-2	TRBD2	TRBJ2-3	NA	CASSHSTSGAADTQYF	TGTGCCAGCAGCCACTCGACTAGCGGGGCGGCAGATACGCAGTATTTT
TRBV20-1	NA	TRBJ2-7	NA	CSGPFEREQYF	TGCAGTGGCCCTTTTGAAAGGGAGCAGTACTTC
TRBV6-6	NA	TRBJ2-7	NA	CASSYPGVYEQYF	TGTGCCAGCAGTTACCCAGGGGTCTACGAGCAGTACTTC
TRBV30	NA	TRBJ1-5	NA	CAWARAKSGQPQHF	TGTGCCTGGGCACGGGCAAAATCGGGACAGCCCCAGCATTTT
TRBV10-3	NA	TRBJ1-1	NA	CAIRNKGDTEAFF	TGTGCCATCAGAAACAAGGGGGACACTGAAGCTTTCTTT
TRBV18	TRBD2	TRBJ2-2	NA	CASSTGLAGHTGELFF	TGTGCCAGCTCCACGGGACTAGCGGGCCACACCGGGGAGCTGTTTTTT
TRBV28	TRBD1	TRBJ1-2	once	CASSLFRQGRYGYTF	TGTGCCAGCAGTTTATTCCGACAGGGGAGGTATGGCTACACCTTC
TRBV5-1	NA	TRBJ1-5	NA	CASSLEPGNQPQHF	TGCGCCAGCAGCTTGGAACCAGGCAATCAGCCCCAGCATTTT
TRBV30	NA	TRBJ1-1	NA	CAWRIGGDRHTEAFF	TGTGCCTGGAGAATTGGGGGGGACCGACACACTGAAGCTTTCTTT
TRBV5-3	TRBD1	TRBJ2-2	NA	CARSLRQGANTGELFF	TGTGCCAGAAGCCTACGACAGGGCGCGAACACCGGGGAGCTGTTTTTT
TRBV4-1	TRBD1	TRBJ1-3	NA	CASGGGQGNGNTIYF	TGCGCCAGCGGGGGGGGACAGGGTAATGGAAACACCATATATTTT
TRBV5-6	NA	TRBJ1-4	NA	CASSSAGVNEKLFF	TGTGCCAGCAGCTCGGCAGGCGTTAATGAAAAACTGTTTTTT
TRBV5-1	TRBD2	TRBJ2-1	NA	CASSLRTSGIDEQFF	TGCGCCAGCAGCTTACGGACTAGCGGGATCGATGAGCAGTTCTTC
TRBV30	NA	TRBJ1-2	NA	CAWSVTAYGYTF	TGTGCCTGGAGTGTGACAGCCTATGGCTACACCTTC
TRBV12-2	NA	TRBJ1-6	NA	CASPFIGGEDSPLHF	TGTGCAAGTCCTTTTATAGGGGGTGAGGATTCACCCCTCCACTTT
TRBV6-5	TRBD1	TRBJ1-4	NA	CASSPDRLENEKLFF	TGTGCCAGCAGCCCGGACAGGTTGGAAAATGAAAAACTGTTTTTT
TRBV30	NA	TRBJ2-2	NA	CAWSLGRGSGELFF	TGTGCCTGGAGTTTGGGGAGAGGATCCGGGGAGCTGTTTTTT
TRBV28	NA	TRBJ2-3	NA	CAISEPTDTQYF	TGTGCGATTAGTGAGCCCACAGATACGCAGTATTTT
TRBV9	NA	TRBJ1-1	NA	CASSPPVGGMYTEAFF	TGTGCCAGCAGCCCCCCGGTTGGGGGTATGTACACTGAAGCTTTCTTT